This record concerns one TCR beta chain sequence. As yet, its antigen is unknown. The data derive from a study of CD8 T cells in Susac syndrome. J lost 2 bases, V lost 3 bases, and 5 bases had no gene match. The CDR3 totals 14 residues. Per germline, CDR1 GTSNPN and CDR2 SVGIG (reference sequence). Random hexamers were used to reverse transcribe the RNA input (roughly 0.5 to 1 ug). TCR beta CDR3 was amplified by immunoSEQ covering 54 Vbeta and 13 Jbeta. One entry per CDR3 protein results from TCRdb running MiXCR on the immunoSEQ multiplex PCR reads. The table shows approximately 160,000 distinct CDR3 sequences, with approximately 95% occurring only once. Regarding the study as a whole: By the study's own acknowledgment, its TCR sequencing and HLA analysis included relatively few individuals. The CD4+ T cell repertoire of patients with Susac syndrome showed no detectable clonal expansion.

The sample consisted of CD4+ T cells from PBMCs. This clonotype originated in a human donor with Susac syndrome. The rearrangement uses TRBV30 and TRBJ2-7, with TRBD2 matching over 9 bases. As DNA, the CDR3 is TGTGCCTGGAGCTTGACTAGCGGAACCTACGAGCAGTACTTC. Residues: CAWSLTSGTYEQYF. The full variable domain, completed using reference TRBV30 and TRBJ2-7, is SQTIHQWPATLVQPVGSPLSLECTVEGTSNPNLYWYRQAAGRGLQLLFYSVGIGQISSEVPQNLSASRPQDRQFILSSKKLLLSDSGFYLCAWSLTSGTYEQYFGPGTRLTVT.